The clone carrying this TCR beta chain appeared many times. Antigen unknown. This sample's TCRbeta library carried unique molecular identifier barcodes. Using its own MiXCR run on the PCR reads, TCRdb lists one record per CDR3 protein. The data contain hundreds of thousands of distinct CDR3 sequences, 8% to 11% of them seen just once; the ten biggest clones take up just over 2%. The data belong to a study of T-cell reconstitution after alpha-beta-depleted transplantation in children. V gave up 5 bases and J gave up 5 bases; unmatched junction bases: 11. From germline, CDR1 is SEHNR and CDR2 FQNEAQ (reference sequence). This CDR3 comprises 17 residues. Study-level results: Approximately two months post-transplant, alpha-beta T cells reportedly originated from several hundred expanded graft clones.

The sequencing used PBMCs, collected before TCRalphabeta/CD19-depleted stem cell transplant. The source is a child aged 2-15 years with inherited bone marrow failure, due to receive a stem cell transplant. This chain connects TRBV7-9 to TRBJ2-1; 11 nucleotides align to TRBD2. The CDR3 here is CASSHLAGGPRDNEQFF. CDR3 coding DNA: TGTGCCAGCAGCCATTTAGCGGGAGGGCCGAGGGACAATGAGCAGTTCTTC.